The TCR beta chain described here comes from a study of identical twins. Findings of the study overall: Conclusions were based on cross-sectional statistical analysis, without following the same donors.

A universal primer site arose from template switching, and cDNA bore unique molecular identifiers. TCRdb re-derived calls from the 5' RACE reads in MiXCR, one entry per CDR3 protein. The sample yields 1.5 million to 2 million distinct CDR3 sequences, around 33% seen once. This clonotype was found a few times. Its antigen is not known. All donors were healthy Caucasians. Trimming left V 5 bases short and J 1 base short, with 10 bases between. CDR3 length: 13 residues. Germline values: CDR1 DFQATT, CDR2 SNEGSKA (reference sequence). The clonotype was recovered from a newborn girl in good health. The rearrangement links TRBV20-1 to TRBJ2-3; D might be TRBD2 (5 bases). The sample comprised cord blood. The CDR3 DNA follows: TGCAGTGCTCCATCGAGGGGCACAGATACGCAGTATTTT. Translating gives CSAPSRGTDTQYF.